These 6 T cell receptor beta chains were all obtained from the same sample, sequenced in a study of CD8 T cells in Susac syndrome. An input of about 0.5 to 1 ug of RNA was subjected to reverse transcription using random hexamers. TCRdb analysed the immunoSEQ multiplex PCR reads with MiXCR anew, one entry per CDR3 protein. The table has 150,000 to 200,000 distinct CDR3 sequences, around 96% seen once; the top ten hold about 0.13%. The specimen was CD4+ T cells from PBMCs. These receptors were collected from a human donor with Susac syndrome.

The chain couples TRBV3-1 to TRBJ2-1; D gene ambiguous. Germline V gene sequence: CDR1 LGHDT, CDR2 YNNKEL (reference sequence). The CDR3 consists of 12 residues. V was clipped by 1 base and J by 8 bases, with 6 bases between them. CDR3 sequence: CASSQGTDEQFF. In nucleotides, the CDR3 is TGTGCCAGCAGCCAAGGAACGGATGAGCAGTTCTTC.

This clonotype was observed once. The chain joins TRBV29-1 to TRBJ2-1; D gene unclear. This CDR3 spans 13 amino acids. Germline CDR1 is SQVTM and CDR2 is ANQGSEA. V was pared by 4 bases and J by 9 bases, with 16 bases between. The CDR3 is CSVGRPSSSEQFF. The CDR3 DNA follows: TGCAGCGTTGGCCGCCCCAGCTCTAGTGAGCAGTTCTTC.

V is TRBV14 and J is TRBJ2-5, with 9 bases fitting TRBD2. This CDR3 has 15 amino acids. Germline V gives CDR1 SGHDN, CDR2 FVKESK. Germline trimming cut 0 bases from V and 4 bases from J; bases unmatched to any gene: 3. DNA of the CDR3: TGTGCCAGCAGCCAAGATGGAGCGGGAGGAGAGACCCAGTACTTC. It is translated as CASSQDGAGGETQYF.

The CDR3, as DNA: TGCAGCGTTGCCAGGGACAGCTCCTACAATGAGCAGTTCTTC. Amino acids: CSVARDSSYNEQFF. The chain recombines TRBV29-1 with TRBJ2-1; 7 bases line up with TRBD1. The CDR3 is 14 amino acids. Germline V gene lookup returns CDR1 SQVTM and CDR2 ANQGSEA. With V trimmed by 4 bases and J by 0 bases, 3 bases remained unmatched.

CDR3 amino acids: CASSPGGGYQETQYF. The CDR3 coding sequence is TGTGCCAGCAGTCCCGGCGGGGGGTACCAAGAGACCCAGTACTTC. This rearrangement joins TRBV2 to TRBJ2-5; 8 nucleotides match TRBD2. The CDR3 extends over 15 amino acids. The V gene's germline CDR1 is SNHLY and CDR2 FYNNEI. V lost 5 bases, J lost 0 bases, and 5 bases stayed unmatched.

This clonotype was detected only once. This sequence joins TRBV7-9 and TRBJ2-3; 12 bases line up with TRBD1. The CDR3 runs to 15 residues. V shed 4 bases and J 7 bases; nucleotides not matched to a gene: 6. Germline values: CDR1 SEHNR, CDR2 FQNEAQ (reference sequence). The CDR3 nucleotides are TGTGCCAGCAGCTCCGGGACAGGGGGCCCGAATACGCAGTATTTT. It yields the protein CASSSGTGGPNTQYF.